Sequencing of this TCR beta chain was carried out in a study of shared clonotypes between healthy human individuals. Study-wide results and limits: Generally, naive subsets (rather than memory subsets) showed larger estimated richness. When naive CD4 clonotypes were compared across a few donors, around 5% were shared.

In regard to this clone: Antigen specificity is unknown.

Caucasian adults living in Nashville, Tennessee, provided all samples. This CDR3 comprises 16 residues. The germline V and J ends were trimmed by 1 base and 6 bases, with 17 bases remaining between them. Germline-derived CDR1 and CDR2 are SGHTA and FQGNSA. TCRdb's copy holds only in-frame clones and misses some; the assay was immunoSEQ multiplex PCR. The sample has 2,500,000 or so clones, around 90% seen once. The sequence was collected from a man between 18 and 29 years old in good health. Some clones in this sample may be carry-over from other donors' samples. The chain is built from TRBV7-2 and TRBJ2-3, with a weak D call TRBD2 (6 bases). Sequences were obtained from naive CD4+ T cells from PBMCs. Subset reported: CD45RA+ positively selected. The CDR3 DNA sequence: TGTGCCAGCAGCTTAGTGAGGGGAGGCCGTGGGGATACGCAGTATTTT. Protein product: CASSLVRGGRGDTQYF.